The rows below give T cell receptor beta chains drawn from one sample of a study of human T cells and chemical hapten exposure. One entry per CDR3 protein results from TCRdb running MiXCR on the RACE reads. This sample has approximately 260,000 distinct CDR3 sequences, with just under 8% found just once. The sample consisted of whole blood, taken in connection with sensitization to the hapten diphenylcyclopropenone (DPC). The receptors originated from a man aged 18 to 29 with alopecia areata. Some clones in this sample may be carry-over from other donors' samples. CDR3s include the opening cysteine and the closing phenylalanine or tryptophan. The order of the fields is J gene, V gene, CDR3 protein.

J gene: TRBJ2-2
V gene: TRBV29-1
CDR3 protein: CSVERDLTGELFF

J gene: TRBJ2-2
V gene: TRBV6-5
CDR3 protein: CASSPQGVQELPGELFF

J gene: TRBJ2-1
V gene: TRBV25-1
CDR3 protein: CASSDRGLGNEQFF

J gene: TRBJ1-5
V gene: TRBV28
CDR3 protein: CASSFAGNQPQHF

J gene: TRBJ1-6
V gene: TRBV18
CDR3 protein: CASSPLVRDRGSPLHF

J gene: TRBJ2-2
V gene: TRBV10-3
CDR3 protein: CAISGSSTGELFF

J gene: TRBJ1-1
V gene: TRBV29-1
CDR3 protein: CSVMGPGGTEAFF

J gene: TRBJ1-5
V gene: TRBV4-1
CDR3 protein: CASSQYSGGQPQHF

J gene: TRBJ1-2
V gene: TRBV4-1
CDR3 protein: CASSERSSATYGYTF

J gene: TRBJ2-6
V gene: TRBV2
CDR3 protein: CAKEGNSGANVLTF

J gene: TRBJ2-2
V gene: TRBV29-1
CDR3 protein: CSVHAGGPNTGELFF

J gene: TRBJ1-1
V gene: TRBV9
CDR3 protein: CASSLQGSGDTEAFF

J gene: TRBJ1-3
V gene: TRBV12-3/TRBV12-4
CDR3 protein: CASTIPGTSGNTIYF

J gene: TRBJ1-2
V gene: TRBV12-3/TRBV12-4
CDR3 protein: CASSPLAGRGYTF

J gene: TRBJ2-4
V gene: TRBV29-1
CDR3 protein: CSALTKNIQYF

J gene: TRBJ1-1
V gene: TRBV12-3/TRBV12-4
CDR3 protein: CASSRPQGAMNTEAFF

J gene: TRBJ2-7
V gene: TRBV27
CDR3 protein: CASSPTSMDRVGEQYF

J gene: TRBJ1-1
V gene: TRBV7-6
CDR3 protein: CASSLAGRGAFF

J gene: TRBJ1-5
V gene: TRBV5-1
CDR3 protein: CASSLDSSNQPQHF

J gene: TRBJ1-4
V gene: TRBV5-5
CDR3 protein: CASSLRQTTNEKLFF

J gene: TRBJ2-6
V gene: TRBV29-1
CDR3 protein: CSVDGIAGANVLTF

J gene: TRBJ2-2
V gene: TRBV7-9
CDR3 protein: CASSLERWDRATGELFF

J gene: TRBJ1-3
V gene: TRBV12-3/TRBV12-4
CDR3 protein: CASRPTGASGNTIYF

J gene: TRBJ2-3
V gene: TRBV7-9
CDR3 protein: CASSLPTGGIDTQYF

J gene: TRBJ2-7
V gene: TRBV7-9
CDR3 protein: CASSSGSEQYF

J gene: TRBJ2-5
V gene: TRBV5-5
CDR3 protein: CASSTAPGQTQETQYF

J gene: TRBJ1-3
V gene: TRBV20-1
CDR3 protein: CSAKRSSGNTIYF

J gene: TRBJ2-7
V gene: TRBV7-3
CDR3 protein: CASSPGRLYEQYF